Sequencing of this TCR beta chain was carried out in a study of T-cell reconstitution after alpha-beta-depleted transplantation in children. A library of TCRbeta sequences, prepared with unique molecular identifiers, was generated. TCRdb re-derived calls from the PCR reads in MiXCR, one entry per CDR3 protein. The sample records 700,000 to 950,000 distinct CDR3 sequences, about 15% being singletons. A note on this clonotype: The antigen is unknown.

General observations from the study: Roughly two months post-transplant, alpha-beta T cells reportedly originated from several hundred graft clones that had expanded. T-cell counts and diversity at one year post-transplant came mainly from newly produced T cells. High day-60 TCRbeta diversity in some patients came from surviving recipient T cells and thymic progenitors.

The CDR3 covers 16 residues. Unmatched junction bases numbered 6, after V lost 0 bases and J lost 7 bases. The germline V gene has CDR1 LGHNA and CDR2 YNFKEQ. The origin of this receptor is a male patient younger than 18 who had a stem cell transplant for acute lymphoblastic leukemia, so the T cells may come from the graft donor. The chain is built from TRBV4-2 and TRBJ1-6; 7 nucleotides agree with TRBD1. The sample in question was PBMCs, mostly from graft donor cells, obtained 360 days after TCRalphabeta/CD19-depleted stem cell transplant. CDR3 in DNA: TGTGCCAGCAGCCAAGATTGGGCAGGGGGGAATTCACCCCTCCACTTT. Its protein is CASSQDWAGGNSPLHF.